The T cell receptor beta chain under discussion was sequenced for a study of T-cell memory formation after mild COVID-19. For the study at large: The TCR clusters were mostly specific to one donor.

Study-wide results and caveats: Memory sampled before infection contained some responding clones, suggesting cross-reactive memory joined.

TCRdb reanalysed the 5' RACE reads using MiXCR and keeps one entry per CDR3 protein. Of hundreds of thousands of distinct CDR3 sequences listed, 20% are singletons. This clonotype has more than one count but fewer than ten. The antigen remains unidentified. Germline-derived CDR1 and CDR2 are LGHDT and YNNKEL (reference sequence). Trimming stripped 4 bases from V and 2 bases from J, with 8 bases between. The CDR3 loop spans 13 amino acids. The rearrangement uses TRBV3-1 and TRBJ1-1; D is ambiguous. Sequencing was performed on PBMCs or a T cell subset sorted from them (not recorded which). This clonotype was sampled from an adult woman who had mild COVID-19 (a few samples of this study predate the infection). Cell type and time point are not known. The CDR3 region is CASSPVHNTEAFF. As DNA, the CDR3 is TGTGCCAGCAGCCCCGTCCATAACACTGAAGCTTTCTTT.